This T cell receptor beta chain was sequenced for a study of radiotherapy plus CTLA-4 blockade in lung cancer. Whole-study context: Disease control was seen in 30% to 35% of patients, objective responses in about 19%.

Patients in the study, people with chemo-refractory metastatic non-small-cell lung cancer, received focal radiation plus ipilimumab CTLA-4 blockade. CDR3 length: 17 residues. Trimming took off 2 bases at V and 0 bases at J, with 14 bases between the two ends. The germline CDR1 and CDR2 sequences are SEHNR and FQNEAQ (reference sequence). Data came from immunoSEQ multiplex PCR; TCRdb stores just in-frame clones and leaves some out. The sample holds fewer than 70,000 clones; around 80% are singletons and the top ten take 8% to 10%. Sequenced material: peripheral blood, taken from a patient treated with radiotherapy plus ipilimumab. This sequence originates from a human donor with non-small cell lung cancer who had a complete response to radiotherapy plus ipilimumab. The chain couples TRBV7-9 to TRBJ1-3; tentative D call: TRBD1 (5 bases). The CDR3 DNA follows: TGTGCCAGCAGCTTAAGCCAGGGCAGCCCCTCTGGAAACACCATATATTTT. Translation gives CASSLSQGSPSGNTIYF.